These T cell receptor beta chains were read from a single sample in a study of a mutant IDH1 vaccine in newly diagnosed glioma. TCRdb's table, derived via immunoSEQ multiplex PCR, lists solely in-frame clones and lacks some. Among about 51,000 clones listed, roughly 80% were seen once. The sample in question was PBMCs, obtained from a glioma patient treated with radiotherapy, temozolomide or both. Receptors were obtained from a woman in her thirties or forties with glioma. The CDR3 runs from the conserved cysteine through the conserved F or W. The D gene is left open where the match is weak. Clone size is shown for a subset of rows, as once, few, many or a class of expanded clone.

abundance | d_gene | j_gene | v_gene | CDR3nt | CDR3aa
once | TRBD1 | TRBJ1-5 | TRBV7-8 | TGTGCCAGCAGCCCTGGGACAGGGCATCAGCCCCAGCATTTT | CASSPGTGHQPQHF
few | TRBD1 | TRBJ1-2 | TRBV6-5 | TGTGCCAGCAGTTATGGACGACAGGGATACTATGGCTACACCTTC | CASSYGRQGYYGYTF
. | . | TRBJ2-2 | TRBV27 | TGTGCCAGCACTACACCGAACACCGGGGAGCTGTTTTTT | CASTTPNTGELFF
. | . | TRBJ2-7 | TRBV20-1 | TGCAGTGTCGGAGGTACTTACGAGCAGTACTTC | CSVGGTYEQYF
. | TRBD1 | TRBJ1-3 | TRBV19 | TGTGCCAGTAGCCGCACAGGGGGCAGAGGAAACACCATATATTTT | CASSRTGGRGNTIYF
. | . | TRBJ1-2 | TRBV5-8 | TGTGCCAGCAGCTTACAAGGTTCCGTCGGCTACACCTTC | CASSLQGSVGYTF
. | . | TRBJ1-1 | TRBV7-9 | TGTGCCAGCAGCTTAGGGTACACTGAAGCTTTCTTT | CASSLGYTEAFF
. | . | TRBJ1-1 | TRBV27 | TGTGCCAGCAGTTTAAGCAGGGACACTGAAGCTTTCTTT | CASSLSRDTEAFF
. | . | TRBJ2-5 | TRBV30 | TGTGCCTGGAGTGAGGTGGGAGAGACCCAGTACTTC | CAWSEVGETQYF
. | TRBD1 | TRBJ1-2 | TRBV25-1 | TGTGCCAGCTATGGAGACTCCGGGACAGGGGGCAGCTACACCTTC | CASYGDSGTGGSYTF
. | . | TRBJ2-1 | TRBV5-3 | TGTGCCAGAAGATCGCCAAGGGGGGGGACTTACAATGAGCAGTTCTTC | CARRSPRGGTYNEQFF
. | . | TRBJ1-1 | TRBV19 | TGTGCCAGTAGTTCCCCGACCGACGGCTTGAACACTGAAGCTTTCTTT | CASSSPTDGLNTEAFF
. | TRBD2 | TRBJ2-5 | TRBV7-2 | TGTGCCAGCAGCTTTCCTAGCGGGGGGCTCCAAGAGACCCAGTACTTC | CASSFPSGGLQETQYF
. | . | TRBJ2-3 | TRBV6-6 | TGTGCCAGCAGTTACTTTACCGGGACAGATACGCAGTATTTT | CASSYFTGTDTQYF
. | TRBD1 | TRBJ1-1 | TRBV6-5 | TGTGCCAGCAAGGACCAGGGGGAACTTGAAGCTTTCTTT | CASKDQGELEAFF
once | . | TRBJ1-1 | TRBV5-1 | TGCGCCAGCAGCTTGGATCCCGTTAGAGAAGCTTTCTTT | CASSLDPVREAFF
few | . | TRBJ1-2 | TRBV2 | TGTGCCAGTTCGACAGGCCTTCAGGGCTACACCTTC | CASSTGLQGYTF
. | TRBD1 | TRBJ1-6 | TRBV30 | TGTGCCTGGAGTTTTCGGACAGGGGGCGTCTCACCCCTCCACTTT | CAWSFRTGGVSPLHF
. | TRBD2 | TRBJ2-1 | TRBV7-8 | TGTGCCAGCAGCCGCCTAGCGGGGGGGAATAACCGTAACAATGAGCAGTTCTTC | CASSRLAGGNNRNNEQFF
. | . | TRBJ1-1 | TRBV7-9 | TGTGCCAGCAGCTTAGAGACGGGTGGGACTGAAGCTTTCTTT | CASSLETGGTEAFF
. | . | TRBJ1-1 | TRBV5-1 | TGCGCCAGCAGCTTAGATTCACAGGGAGGACCTGGGGCAAAAGCTTTCTTT | CASSLDSQGGPGAKAFF
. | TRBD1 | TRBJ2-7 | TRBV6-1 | TGTGCCAGCAGTGAAGCGGGACAGGCCGACGAGCAGTACTTC | CASSEAGQADEQYF
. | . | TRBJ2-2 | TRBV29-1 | TGCAGCGTTGAACAGAAGGCGAACACCGGGGAGCTGTTTTTT | CSVEQKANTGELFF
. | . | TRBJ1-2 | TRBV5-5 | TGTGCCAGCAGCTTTAAAGGGGTACATGGCTACACCTTC | CASSFKGVHGYTF
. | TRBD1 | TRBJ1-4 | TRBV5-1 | TGCGCCAGCAGCAGTACGACAGGGGAATACGAAAAACTGTTTTTT | CASSSTTGEYEKLFF
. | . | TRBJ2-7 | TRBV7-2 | TGTGCCAGCAGCTTGGACGGAGAGAGCTCCTACGAGCAGTACTTC | CASSLDGESSYEQYF
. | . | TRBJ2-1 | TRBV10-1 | TGCGCCAGCAGTGAGGGGGGTAACCCCAATGAGCAGTTCTTC | CASSEGGNPNEQFF
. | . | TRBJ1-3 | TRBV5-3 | TGTGCCAGAAGTGATAACAGGGCCCCATCTGGAAACACCATATATTTT | CARSDNRAPSGNTIYF
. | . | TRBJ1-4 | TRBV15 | TGTGCCACCAGCAGAGGGGGTCGGGAAAAACTGTTTTTT | CATSRGGREKLFF
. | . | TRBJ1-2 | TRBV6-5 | TGTGCCAGCAGTTACTCGGAGGGGTGGTATGGCTACACCTTC | CASSYSEGWYGYTF
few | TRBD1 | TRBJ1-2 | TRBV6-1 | TGTGCCAGCAGTGGGCGGGACAGCCGCTATGGCTACACCTTC | CASSGRDSRYGYTF
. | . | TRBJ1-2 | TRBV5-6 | TGTGCCAGCAGCTCACAGGGTTTGCGTCAGTTCGGCTACACCTTC | CASSSQGLRQFGYTF
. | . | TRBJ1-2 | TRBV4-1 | TGCGCCAGCAGACCTTTGGGGGGAGGGAAGCATGGCTACACCTTC | CASRPLGGGKHGYTF
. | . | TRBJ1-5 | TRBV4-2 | TGTGCCAGCAGCCAAGATCGGATTAATCAGCCCCAGCATTTT | CASSQDRINQPQHF
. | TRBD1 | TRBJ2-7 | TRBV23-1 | TGCGCCAGCAGTCAATCCGCTCCAACCGGGACAGCCTACGAGCAGTACTTC | CASSQSAPTGTAYEQYF
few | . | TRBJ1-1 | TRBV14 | TGTGCCAGCAGCCAAGATACGGGTTACGGGAACACTGAAGCTTTCTTT | CASSQDTGYGNTEAFF
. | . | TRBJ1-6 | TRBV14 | TGTGCCAGCAGCCCCAGGATCAGCTCCTATAATTCACCCCTCCACTTT | CASSPRISSYNSPLHF
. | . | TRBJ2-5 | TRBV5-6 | TGTGCCAGCAGCTTGGCCGGAGAGACCCAGTACTTC | CASSLAGETQYF
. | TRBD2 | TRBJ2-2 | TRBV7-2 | TGTGCCAGCAGCTTAACTAGCGGGGACACCGGGGAGCTGTTTTTT | CASSLTSGDTGELFF
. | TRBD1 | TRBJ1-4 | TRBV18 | TGTGCCAGCTCACCGGTGGACAGGGGGCTTCAAACTAATGAAAAACTGTTTTTT | CASSPVDRGLQTNEKLFF
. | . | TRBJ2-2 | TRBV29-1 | TGCAGCGTTGGAGGAACGAACACCGGGGAGCTGTTTTTT | CSVGGTNTGELFF
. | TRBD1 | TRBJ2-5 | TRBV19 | TGTGCCAGTAGTATGACAGGACAGGGGCCCCAAGAGACCCAGTACTTC | CASSMTGQGPQETQYF
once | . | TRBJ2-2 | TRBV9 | TGTGCCAGCAGCGAAGGACTCCTAACGGGGCTGTTTTTT | CASSEGLLTGLFF
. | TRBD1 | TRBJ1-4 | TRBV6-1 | TGTGCCACAGGGGACAGACCCAATGAAAAACTGTTTTTT | CATGDRPNEKLFF
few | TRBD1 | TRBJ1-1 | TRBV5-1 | TGCGCCAGCAGCAGGGGACAGGGTGGCGCTGAAGCTTTCTTT | CASSRGQGGAEAFF
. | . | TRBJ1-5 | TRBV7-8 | TGTGCCAGCAGCCTCCTCGGGGAAGATAGCAATCAGCCCCAGCATTTT | CASSLLGEDSNQPQHF
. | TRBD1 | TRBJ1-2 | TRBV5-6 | TGTGCCAGCAGCACGGGACAGGGGGGCAACTATGGCTACACCTTC | CASSTGQGGNYGYTF
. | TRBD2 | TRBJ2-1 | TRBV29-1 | TGCAGCGCCGCCGAGGCTAGCGGGGGAAGTGAGCAGTTCTTC | CSAAEASGGSEQFF
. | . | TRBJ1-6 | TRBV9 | TGTGCCAGCAGCGCCCTCAACTCACCCCTCCACTTT | CASSALNSPLHF
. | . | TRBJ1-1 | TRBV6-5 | TGTGCCAGCAGTTTTCTGGGGGAAACTGAAGCTTTCTTT | CASSFLGETEAFF
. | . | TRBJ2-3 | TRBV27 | TGTGCCAGCTCCCCCCTGGGGGCGGATACGCAGTATTTT | CASSPLGADTQYF
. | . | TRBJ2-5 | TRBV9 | TGTGCCAGCAGCCCTCACGGGGAGAGCCAAGAGACCCAGTACTTC | CASSPHGESQETQYF